The rows below give T cell receptor beta chains drawn from one sample of a study of Ad26.COV2.S vaccination and SARS-CoV-2 variants. Profiling relied on immunoSEQ multiplex PCR, and the TCRdb table lists in-frame clones only, not all of them. The table shows about 680,000 clones, with around 89% occurring only once. Sequencing used peripheral blood, obtained in a trial of Ad26.COV2.S vaccine versus placebo. The receptors derive from a person between 18 and 65 years old who received the Ad26.COV2.S COVID-19 vaccine or a placebo. CDR3s include the opening cysteine and the closing phenylalanine or tryptophan. D genes are given only for firm matches. Clone sizes are given selectively: once, few, many, or a class where the clone is expanded.

v_gene	d_gene	j_gene	abundance	CDR3nt	CDR3aa
TRBV12-3/TRBV12-4	.	TRBJ2-2	once	TGTGCCAGCAGTCTCTTTTCCGGGGAGCTGTTTTTT	CASSLFSGELFF
TRBV30	.	TRBJ1-2	.	TGTGCCTTTAACAGGGTGCAGGGATTCTATGGCTACACCTTC	CAFNRVQGFYGYTF
TRBV30	.	TRBJ1-1	.	TGTGCCTGGAGCAGGGAGACTGAAGCTTTCTTT	CAWSRETEAFF
TRBV9	.	TRBJ2-2	once	TGTGCCAGCAGCCCCATCCCGTTAGAGGGGCTCACCGGGGAGCTGTTTTTT	CASSPIPLEGLTGELFF
TRBV10-2	.	TRBJ2-5	.	TGCGCCAGCACCGACATGCAAGAGACCCAGTACTTC	CASTDMQETQYF
TRBV10-2	.	TRBJ2-7	.	TGCGCCAGCAGTGAGTCGCTAGTAGGGGACGAGCAGTACTTC	CASSESLVGDEQYF
TRBV28	TRBD1	TRBJ2-7	.	TGTGCCAGCAGTTTATGGGGACAGGGGAGGTGGTACGAGCAGTACTTC	CASSLWGQGRWYEQYF
TRBV18	.	TRBJ2-2	.	TGTGCCAGCTCACCACAGGTTAACACCGGGGAGCTGTTTTTT	CASSPQVNTGELFF
TRBV6-6	.	TRBJ2-1	.	TGTGCCAGCAGCCCGGTGAGTTCCTACAATGAGCAGTTCTTC	CASSPVSSYNEQFF
TRBV5-6	.	TRBJ1-6	.	TGTGCCAGCAGCCCCGAGGGCTATTCACCCCTCCACTTT	CASSPEGYSPLHF
TRBV24-1	TRBD2	TRBJ2-1	once	TGTGCCACCAGTGATGCACCGGGACTAGCGGGAGTCCGCGAGCAGTTCTTC	CATSDAPGLAGVREQFF
TRBV5-4	.	TRBJ2-7	.	TGTGCCAGCAGCTTGTCAAACGAGCAGTACTTC	CASSLSNEQYF
TRBV11-2	TRBD1	TRBJ2-7	.	TGTGCCAGCAGCTTGACAGGGGGGAACTACGAGCAGTACTTC	CASSLTGGNYEQYF
TRBV10-3	.	TRBJ1-1	.	TGTGCCATCAGTGAAAACATGAACACTGAAGCTTTCTTT	CAISENMNTEAFF
TRBV7-2	TRBD2	TRBJ2-7	.	TGTGCCAGCAGCTTACTAGCGGGGTCCTACGAGCAGTACTTC	CASSLLAGSYEQYF
TRBV5-1	TRBD2	TRBJ2-5	.	TGCGCCAGCAGCCTCACTGGGGGGGACTCTACAGAGACCCAGTACTTC	CASSLTGGDSTETQYF
TRBV4-2	.	TRBJ2-1	.	TGTGCCAGCAGCCAAGACTCCAGCTCCTACAATGAGCAGTTCTTC	CASSQDSSSYNEQFF
TRBV5-6	TRBD2	TRBJ2-1	.	TGTGCCAGCAGCTTGCCTAGCGGGGCCTACAATGAGCAGTTCTTC	CASSLPSGAYNEQFF
TRBV6-5	.	TRBJ1-2	.	TGTGCCAGCAGTTACTCGAGAACCAACTATGGCTACACCTTC	CASSYSRTNYGYTF
TRBV14	.	TRBJ2-5	.	TGTGCCAGCAGCCGCGCTAATGCCCGTTCCCAAGAGACCCAGTACTTC	CASSRANARSQETQYF
TRBV5-1	.	TRBJ2-2	.	TGCGCCAGCAGCTTGGAGCTAGTCACCGGGGAGCTGTTTTTT	CASSLELVTGELFF
TRBV18	.	TRBJ2-7	.	TGTGCCAGCTCATATGGACTGTCCTACGAGCAGTACTTC	CASSYGLSYEQYF
TRBV7-2	.	TRBJ2-7	.	TGTGCCAGCAGCCCTAGCTGGGGAGGTTACGAGCAGTACTTC	CASSPSWGGYEQYF
TRBV19	TRBD1	TRBJ1-1	.	TGTGCCAGTAGCCAGGGGGCTGCAATGAACACTGAAGCTTTCTTT	CASSQGAAMNTEAFF
TRBV6-5	.	TRBJ2-2	.	TGTGCCAGCAGTTATGCCAGGGGAAACACCGGGGAGCTGTTTTTT	CASSYARGNTGELFF
TRBV18	TRBD2	TRBJ2-1	.	TGTGCCAGCTCACCACCCCTAGCGGGGGCCCTTTCCTACAATGAGCAGTTCTTC	CASSPPLAGALSYNEQFF